A few counts support the clone carrying this T cell receptor (beta chain). Its antigen is unidentified. This sample stems from a study of response to subunit inactivated influenza vaccine. The study's findings and limits: Each seasonal flu vaccination may recruit only limited new T cells, authors suggested.

TCRdb reprocessed the RT-PCR reads via MiXCR and lists one record per CDR3 protein. Of around 500,000 distinct CDR3 sequences listed, over 9.5% are singletons. The source material was PBMCs from blood, sampled about 6 weeks after vaccination. This TCR derives from a man in his forties or fifties who received an inactivated influenza vaccine.

CDR3 in DNA: TGCGCCAGCGGGCAGTTAACTAGCGGCAATGAGCAGTTCTTC. Translating it yields CASGQLTSGNEQFF. The V call is TRBV5-1, the J call TRBJ2-1, with 8 nucleotides matching TRBD2. V was pared by 7 bases and J by 6 bases, with 9 bases of the junction left unmatched. The length of the CDR3 is 14 residues. The V gene's germline CDR1 is SGHRS and CDR2 YFSETQ. The entire variable domain, with the rest obtained from reference TRBV5-1 and TRBJ2-1, is as follows: KAGVTQTPRYLIKTRGQQVTLSCSPISGHRSVSWYQQTPGQGLQFLFEYFSETQRNKGNFPGRFSGRQFSNSRSEMNVSTLELGDSALYLCASGQLTSGNEQFFGPGTRLTVL.